This TCR beta chain is drawn from a study of T cell repertoires in cytomegalovirus infection. Study summary: Recently identified HLA-C-restricted and well-studied HLA-B-restricted CMV epitopes were used. Public TCR beta signatures were indicative of both CMV infection and a matching HLA type. Overall study findings and caveats: CMV-specific TCR beta clonotypes restricted by HLA-C were the ones dominating the ex vivo response.

From the reads, TCRdb called clonotypes with MiXCR, one entry per CDR3 protein. The sample contains about 890,000 distinct CDR3 sequences, roughly 30% of which appear only once. Germline lookup yields CDR1 MGHRA and CDR2 YSYEKL. Trimming removed 0 bases from V and 8 bases from J, with 14 bases in between. The CDR3 loop spans 15 amino acids. Turning to this clonotype: The antigen remains undetermined.

The clonotype comes from a human donor in good health (CMV status not recorded). Some clones in this sample may be carry-over from other donors' samples. This chain uses TRBV4-1 with TRBJ1-5; D is unresolved. The material was cultured CD8+ T cells from PBMCs, obtained from culture after CMV antigen stimulation. This CDR3 is CASSQDWRVGEPQHF. The DNA of the CDR3 is TGCGCCAGCAGCCAAGATTGGAGGGTTGGGGAGCCCCAGCATTTT.